The clone carrying this T cell receptor (beta chain) was seen a handful of times. This sample is part of a study of PD-L1 blockade in urothelial cancer. Study in general: After treatment start, blood was analyzed at 3 weeks (second dose) and at 6 weeks.

The CDR3 length is 15 residues. Germline CDR1 reads SNHLY; CDR2 reads FYNNEI. The V end was cut by 1 base, the J end by 0 bases, with 9 bases between. Produced via immunoSEQ multiplex PCR; TCRdb's table is partial and in-frame only. The sample yields about 91,000 clones, less than 85% seen once. Time point of the sample: peripheral blood 6 weeks after treatment start. The study enrolled patients with locally advanced or metastatic urothelial carcinoma. The sequence came from a man aged 65 to 79 with urothelial cancer. Sequenced material: PBMCs, taken around atezolizumab (anti-PD-L1) treatment. This chain uses TRBV2 with TRBJ1-2; D may be TRBD1 (5 bases). CDR3: CASSEDRFANYGYTF. CDR3 nucleotides: TGTGCCAGCAGTGAAGACAGGTTCGCTAACTATGGCTACACCTTC.